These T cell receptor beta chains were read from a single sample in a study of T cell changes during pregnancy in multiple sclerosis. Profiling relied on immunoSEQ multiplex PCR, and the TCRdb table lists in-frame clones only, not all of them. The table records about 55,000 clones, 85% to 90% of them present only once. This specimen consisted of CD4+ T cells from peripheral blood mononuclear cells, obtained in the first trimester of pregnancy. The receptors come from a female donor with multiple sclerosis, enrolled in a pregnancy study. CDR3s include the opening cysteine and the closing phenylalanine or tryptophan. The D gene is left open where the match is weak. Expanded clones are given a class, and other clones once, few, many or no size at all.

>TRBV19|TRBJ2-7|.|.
CASSISPTYEQYF
TGTGCCAGTAGTATTTCACCTACCTACGAGCAGTACTTC
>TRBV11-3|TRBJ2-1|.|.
CASSFLQRASYNEQFF
TGTGCCAGCAGCTTCCTTCAGCGGGCCTCCTACAATGAGCAGTTCTTC
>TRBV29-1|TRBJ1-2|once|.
CSVDEGVGYTF
TGCAGCGTTGATGAGGGTGTCGGCTACACCTTC
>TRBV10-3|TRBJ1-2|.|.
CAISGGPRYGYTF
TGTGCCATCAGTGGGGGGCCGCGGTATGGCTACACCTTC
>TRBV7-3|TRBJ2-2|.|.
CASSLGTFGELFF
TGTGCCAGCAGCTTAGGGACATTCGGGGAGCTGTTTTTT
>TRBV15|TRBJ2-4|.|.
CATRLAGNDLNIQYF
TGTGCCACCCGACTGGCGGGAAATGACTTAAACATTCAGTACTTC
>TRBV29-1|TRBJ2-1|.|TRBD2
CSAQPGTSGRAWQFF
TGCAGCGCTCAACCGGGGACTAGCGGGAGGGCCTGGCAGTTCTTC
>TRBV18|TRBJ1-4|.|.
CASSPPSGQPLEKLFF
TGTGCCAGCTCACCACCGTCCGGACAGCCCCTTGAAAAACTGTTTTTT
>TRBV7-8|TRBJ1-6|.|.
CASSLGTRDSPLHF
TGTGCCAGCAGCCTCGGGACTCGAGATTCACCCCTCCACTTT
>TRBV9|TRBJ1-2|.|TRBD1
CASSLTGTGDYGYTF
TGTGCCAGCAGCCTGACCGGGACAGGGGACTATGGCTACACCTTC
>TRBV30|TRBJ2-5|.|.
CAWMRGETQYF
TGTGCCTGGATGAGGGGGGAGACCCAGTACTTC
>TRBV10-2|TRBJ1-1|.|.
CASKAGAMNTEAFF
TGCGCCAGCAAGGCAGGGGCTATGAACACTGAAGCTTTCTTT
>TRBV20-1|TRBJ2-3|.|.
CSAAQTDTQYF
TGCAGTGCGGCACAGACAGATACGCAGTATTTT
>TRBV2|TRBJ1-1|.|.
CAPRRREGTEAFF
TGTGCCCCCCGCAGGAGGGAGGGAACTGAAGCTTTCTTT
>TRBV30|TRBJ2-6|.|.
CARQGTGANVLTF
TGTGCCCGTCAGGGTACCGGGGCCAACGTCCTGACTTTC